This T cell receptor (beta chain) emerged from a study of blood T cell repertoires in COVID-19 (dated by TCRdb to the early 2020s). For the wider study: Samples covering the acute and convalescent phases of COVID-19 were provided by collaborators in the United States, Italy and Spain. The prospective study material was composed of cDNA or gDNA derived from T cells, B-cell-depleted T cells, or PBMCs. The dataset comprised deeply sampled blood TCRbeta repertoires from subjects exposed to, actively infected with, or recovered from COVID-19. Where HLA class I and class II types were available, the types were taken from metadata supplied by the sample provider, not from assay-based typing. The repertoires were released in a freely available public database meant as a resource for research on the immune response to SARS-CoV-2. The samples were drawn from two sources: the first 160 participants of the ongoing ImmuneRACE study, and 1,200 or so subjects contributed by 6 global collaborators. Nearly every sample came with metadata listing a de-identified subject ID, COVID-19 status, age in years and sex.

What the study reported, not specific to this receptor: The quantity of clinical and demographic metadata differed by source and by participant and was supplied without curation.

Taken from the germline V gene, the CDR1 and CDR2 loops are KGHDR and SFDVKD. The CDR3 covers 12 residues, taking in both the cysteine and the phenylalanine. Of all the DNA, just the CDR3 is kept, 36 bases in frame from base 1. V sheds 0 bases and J sheds 12 bases, leaving 10 bases between their ends. Each collaborating institution followed its own protocols to collect whole blood in K2EDTA tubes. For TCRbeta analysis, collaborators shipped samples in one of three forms: frozen whole blood, isolated PBMCs, or DNA extracted from either of those sample types. The immunoSEQ Assay, a bias-controlled multiplex PCR, was used to amplify TCRbeta CDR3 regions from genomic DNA. The original pipeline was this. Within the assay, amplification of reference gene primers was used to estimate how many nucleated cells each sample contained. To quantify the absolute abundance of each unique TCRbeta CDR3 rearrangement, sequence reads were collapsed and filtered. For each sample, productive Simpson clonality was calculated as the square root of Simpson's diversity index over productive rearrangements. Entries here come from immuneACCESS through TCRdb and include only in-frame sequences with V and J called. Some clones fail to appear in such tables; in the studies checked, an unresolved V gene covers under half of the shortfall, and the cause of the remainder is unknown. V, J and clone size derive from that table, while D and trimming were established from the DNA sequence. The sample has fewer than 250,000 clones on record, over 70% of them singletons. 7% to 10% of the sample is in the top ten clones.

Comment on this clone: It lacks a known antigen. The input lacks base qualities; no much larger clone sits a single base away.

Material: peripheral blood. The receptor's source is a woman aged 45-59 years with acute or convalescent COVID-19. The V and J segments used are TRBV24-1 and TRBJ1-1; a tentative D match to TRBD1 spans 6 bases. The CDR3 in this case is CATSDLTGQPFF. The sequence in DNA is TGTGCCACCAGTGATTTGACAGGGCAACCTTTCTTT.